The present T cell receptor (beta chain) was sequenced within a study of blood T cell repertoires in COVID-19. Looking at the study overall: Samples representing acute and convalescent COVID-19 were sourced from the United States, Italy and Spain.

The CDR3 spans 16 residues. Trimming took off 3 bases at V and 1 base at J, with 16 bases between the two ends. CDR1 and CDR2 from the germline V gene are SGDLS and YYNGEE. Data came from immunoSEQ multiplex PCR; TCRdb stores just in-frame clones and leaves some out. The data contain about 300,000 clones, 80% to 90% of them singletons. The TCR comes from a woman in her fifties or sixties with acute or convalescent COVID-19. This chain joins TRBV9 and TRBJ1-2, with a possible D match to TRBD1 (6 bases). Sequencing input: peripheral blood. The CDR3 sequence is CASSALRLDSNYGYTF. As DNA, the CDR3 is TGTGCCAGCAGCGCCCTACGACTGGACAGTAACTATGGCTACACCTTC.